The 3 T cell receptor beta chains reported below all come from one sample, sequenced in a study of blood T cell repertoires in COVID-19. TCRdb's copy holds only in-frame clones and misses some; the assay was immunoSEQ multiplex PCR. The table lists some 250,000 clones, roughly 86% of them singletons. What was sequenced was peripheral blood. These receptors were obtained from a woman aged 25 to 39 with acute or convalescent COVID-19.

The chain has TRBV5-8 and TRBJ2-3; 7 nucleotides match TRBD1. Germline V gene lookup returns CDR1 SGHTS and CDR2 YDEGEE. The CDR3 loop spans 15 amino acids. V lost 0 bases to trimming and J lost 0 bases; unmatched junction nucleotides: 1. The CDR3 here is CASSLEGASTDTQYF. The CDR3 DNA reads as TGTGCCAGCAGCTTGGAGGGGGCTAGCACAGATACGCAGTATTTT.

V gene TRBV9 combines with J gene TRBJ2-6; TRBD1 matches at 9 bases. CDR1 is SGDLS and CDR2 is YYNGEE in the germline V gene. CDR3 size: 17 residues. V was pared by 0 bases and J by 2 bases, with 3 bases of the junction left unmatched. The CDR3 coding sequence is TGTGCCAGCAGCGTAGCGGGACAGGGAACTGGGGCCAACGTCCTGACTTTC. As protein: CASSVAGQGTGANVLTF.

The chain has TRBV9 and TRBJ2-7; 11 nucleotides match TRBD1. CDR1 and CDR2 (germline): SGDLS, YYNGEE. The CDR3 totals 15 residues. After removal of 0 bases from V and 4 bases from J, the junction contained 3 bases not matched to a gene. CDR3 amino acids: CASSVGGQGAYEQYF. CDR3 DNA sequence: TGTGCCAGCAGCGTAGGCGGACAGGGGGCTTACGAGCAGTACTTC.